A single sample gave rise to the 29 T cell receptor beta chains below, sequenced in a study of blood T cell repertoires in COVID-19 (dated by TCRdb to 2020 to 2022). The library relied on the immunoSEQ multiplex PCR assay. TCRdb carries this immuneACCESS record with in-frame sequences only. Its versions omit some clonotypes, under half of them owing to an unresolved V gene in the studies checked, with the rest unexplained. The table for this sample lists around 130,000 clones; 88% of them were counted only once. The top ten constitute 2.5% of the sample. What was sequenced was peripheral blood. Source of these receptors: a human donor with COVID-19, enrolled during active disease. The donor label of this sample is uncertain.

The V call is TRBV7-9, the J call TRBJ1-3, with 7 nucleotides matching TRBD1. CDR3 length: 14 residues. Per germline, CDR1 SEHNR and CDR2 FQNEAQ (reference sequence). V trimming: 5 bases; J trimming: 3 bases; junction bases outside the gene matches: 4. The CDR3 sequence is CASSRGGHGNTIYF. As DNA, the CDR3 is TGTGCCAGCAGCCGAGGGGGCCATGGAAACACCATATATTTT.

This clone was found once. Additional DNA sequences in this sample encode the identical CDR3. The chain uses TRBV6-5 and TRBJ2-5; a weak D match, TRBD1 (6 bases). Trimming cost V 4 bases and J 2 bases, with 8 bases left between them. Germline CDR1 reads MNHEY; CDR2 reads SVGAGI. This CDR3 has 13 residues. Written as DNA, the CDR3 is TGTGCCAGCAGTTTACAGGGTCAAGAGACCCAGTACTTC. This sequence encodes CASSLQGQETQYF.

V gene TRBV6-5 combines with J gene TRBJ1-6; no clear D gene. The V gene's germline CDR1 is MNHEY and CDR2 SVGAGI. The CDR3 consists of 16 residues. V lost 4 bases to trimming and J lost 0 bases, with 10 bases between them. The CDR3, as DNA: TGTGCCAGCAGTTTCTCGGTCAGCTCCTATAATTCACCCCTCCACTTT. As protein: CASSFSVSSYNSPLHF.

The chain has TRBV7-3 and TRBJ2-3; 12 bases are a match to TRBD2. After removal of 5 bases from V and 1 base from J, the junction contained 4 bases not matched to a gene. The CDR3 contains 16 residues. Germline V gene sequence: CDR1 SGHTA, CDR2 FQGTGA. CDR3 residues: CASSPRLAGGTDTQYF. The CDR3 DNA sequence: TGTGCCAGCAGCCCCCGACTAGCGGGAGGCACAGATACGCAGTATTTT.

The chain combines TRBV6-5 with TRBJ2-3; TRBD2 matches 11 bases. There are 16 residues in the CDR3. Germline CDR1 is MNHEY and CDR2 is SVGAGI. V shed 2 bases, J shed 3 bases, and the junction held 4 bases outside the gene matches. The DNA of the CDR3 is TGTGCCAGCAGTTACATAGCGGGAGGGAGAACAGATACGCAGTATTTT. Translated, it gives CASSYIAGGRTDTQYF.

A few counts support this clone. The genes are TRBV6-1 and TRBJ2-1; 11 nucleotides line up with TRBD1. After removal of 4 bases from V and 6 bases from J, the junction contained 8 bases not matched to a gene. The germline V gene encodes CDR1 MNHNS and CDR2 SASEGT. The CDR3 is 16 residues long. The CDR3 DNA follows: TGTGCCAGCAGTGTATCCTCCGGGACAGGGGGCAATGAGCAGTTCTTC. Its protein product is CASSVSSGTGGNEQFF.

The rearrangement uses TRBV5-6 and TRBJ1-5; tentatively, D is TRBD1 (6 bases). CDR1 and CDR2 from the germline V gene are SGHDT and YYEEEE. The CDR3 contains 15 residues. Trimming stripped 0 bases from V and 4 bases from J, with 11 bases between. CDR3 amino acids: CASSLGGGENQPQHF. CDR3 bases: TGTGCCAGCAGCTTGGGAGGGGGAGAGAATCAGCCCCAGCATTTT.

This chain connects TRBV25-1 to TRBJ2-3, with D possibly being TRBD1 (7 bases). Trimming pared 2 bases from V and 4 bases from J, leaving 16 bases between. From germline, CDR1 is MGHDK and CDR2 SYGVNS. The CDR3 sequence is 16 residues long. Here the CDR3 DNA reads TGTGCCAGCAGTGAAGCGGGGACAGTAGATCCAGATACGCAGTATTTT. Amino acid sequence: CASSEAGTVDPDTQYF.

The rearrangement links TRBV6-5 to TRBJ2-1; the match to TRBD1 covers 10 bases. The germline V gene encodes CDR1 MNHEY and CDR2 SVGAGI. The V segment lost 6 bases and the J segment 5 bases; nucleotides outside the gene matches: 4. This CDR3 comprises 14 residues. DNA for the CDR3: TGTGCCAGCAGAATCGACAGGGGGCACAATGAGCAGTTCTTC. It translates to CASRIDRGHNEQFF.

The chain carries TRBV24-1 and TRBJ1-1, with 8 bases identical to TRBD1. J gave up 4 bases and V 4 bases, and 4 bases lay outside the gene matches. This CDR3 has 14 amino acids. Germline loops: CDR1 KGHDR, CDR2 SFDVKD. CDR3 nucleotides: TGTGCCACCAGTGACTCGGGACAGGTCACTGAAGCTTTCTTT. This sequence encodes CATSDSGQVTEAFF.

This clone was counted only a few times. The rearrangement uses TRBV5-1 and TRBJ2-1; D unresolved. The CDR3 runs 15 residues. Per the germline V gene, CDR1 is SGHRS and CDR2 is YFSETQ. V gave up 0 bases and J gave up 4 bases, with 11 bases separating them. The CDR3 sequence: CASSLEARPYNEQFF. The CDR3 bases are TGCGCCAGCAGCTTGGAGGCTAGACCGTACAATGAGCAGTTCTTC.

The gene calls are TRBV14 and TRBJ2-5, with 12 bases fitting TRBD2. CDR1 and CDR2 (germline): SGHDN, FVKESK. The junction had 6 bases not matched to a gene; V was cut back by 5 bases and J by 5 bases. The CDR3 totals 15 residues. The CDR3 DNA is TGTGCCAGCAGCATACTAGCGGGGGGAGGCGAGACCCAGTACTTC. It yields the protein CASSILAGGGETQYF.

The chain carries TRBV6-5 and TRBJ2-2; possibly TRBD1 for D (6 bases). The length of the CDR3 is 13 residues. CDR1 and CDR2 from the germline V gene are MNHEY and SVGAGI. Trimming stripped 6 bases from V and 7 bases from J, with 12 bases between. CDR3: CASRQQGDGELFF. The CDR3 bases are TGTGCCAGCAGGCAACAGGGAGACGGGGAGCTGTTTTTT.

CDR3 residues: CASSPDRDYEQYF. CDR3 sequence (DNA): TGTGCCAGTAGTCCTGACAGGGACTACGAGCAGTACTTC. The V call is TRBV19, the J call TRBJ2-7, with 7 bases that match TRBD1. Germline CDR1 reads LNHDA; CDR2 reads SQIVND (reference sequence). This CDR3 has 13 residues. Trimming removed 5 bases from V and 3 bases from J; junction bases left unmatched: 4.

The gene calls are TRBV5-6 and TRBJ2-2, with 8 bases fitting TRBD1. V shed 5 bases, J shed 5 bases, and the junction held 8 bases outside the gene matches. Germline CDR1 is SGHDT and CDR2 is YYEEEE. The CDR3 has 15 residues. In DNA form, the CDR3 reads TGTGCCAGCAGTCGGGGGACAGGAGGGACCGGGGAGCTGTTTTTT. Amino acid sequence: CASSRGTGGTGELFF.

The chain carries TRBV5-1 and TRBJ2-2, with TRBD2 matching 9 bases. Trimming at V came to 4 bases and at J to 4 bases, leaving 5 bases not matched to a gene. This CDR3 is 15 amino acids long. Germline CDR1 reads SGHRS; CDR2 reads YFSETQ. The CDR3 sequence is CASSRGGVRTGELFF. The CDR3 region has the DNA TGCGCCAGCAGCCGCGGGGGGGTGCGCACCGGGGAGCTGTTTTTT.

The V call is TRBV7-9, the J call TRBJ1-3; 9 bases fit TRBD1. Germline V gene data show CDR1 as SEHNR and CDR2 as FQNEAQ (reference sequence). This CDR3 is 16 amino acids long. The V segment lost 4 bases and the J segment 4 bases; nucleotides outside the gene matches: 8. The CDR3 bases are TGTGCCAGCAGCTACGGGACAGGGCGAACGGGAAACACCATATATTTT. Amino acid sequence: CASSYGTGRTGNTIYF.

V usage is TRBV5-6 and J usage is TRBJ2-1; TRBD1 aligns across 9 bases. Germline V gives CDR1 SGHDT, CDR2 YYEEEE. Trimming took 4 bases from V and 6 from J; bases not matched to a gene: 5. CDR3 length: 14 amino acids. CDR3 bases: TGTGCCAGCAGCGCCGGGACAGGGCGCAATGAGCAGTTCTTC. It specifies CASSAGTGRNEQFF.

This chain links TRBV10-3 with TRBJ2-3; no firm D call. The ends were cut back, 4 bases at V and 2 bases at J, with 7 bases in the middle. Germline CDR1 is ENHRY and CDR2 is SYGVKD. The CDR3 is 13 residues long. Written as DNA, the CDR3 is TGTGCCATCAGTGTAGAGATCACAGATACGCAGTATTTT. As protein: CAISVEITDTQYF.

V usage is TRBV11-1 and J usage is TRBJ1-2; 9 bases align to TRBD1. The length of the CDR3 is 16 residues. V shed 2 bases, J shed 6 bases, and the junction held 10 bases outside the gene matches. Per germline, CDR1 SGHAT and CDR2 FQDESV (reference sequence). The CDR3 protein is CASSLSYRGRVDGYTF. CDR3 nucleotides: TGTGCCAGCAGCTTATCATACAGGGGGCGCGTGGATGGCTACACCTTC.

This chain joins TRBV5-4 and TRBJ1-1, with 8 bases fitting TRBD1. The V gene's germline CDR1 is SGHNT and CDR2 YYREEE (reference sequence). This CDR3 is 15 amino acids long. After removal of 1 base from V and 5 bases from J, the junction contained 7 bases not matched to a gene. DNA for the CDR3: TGTGCCAGCAGCTTGACAGGGGGTTTAAAGACTGAAGCTTTCTTT. Translated: CASSLTGGLKTEAFF.

This rearrangement joins TRBV18 to TRBJ1-2; 8 positions agree with TRBD1. From germline, CDR1 is KGHSH and CDR2 LQKENI. The CDR3 sequence is 16 residues long. The trim removed 0 bases at V and 8 bases at J, leaving 11 bases unmatched. The CDR3 nucleotides read TGTGCCAGCTCACCACCCATATCACCAGGGGGCGGCGGCTACACCTTC. Translating gives CASSPPISPGGGGYTF.

The chain links TRBV6-5 to TRBJ2-7, with 8 bases aligning to TRBD1. Trimming cost V 5 bases and J 4 bases; bases outside gene matches: 7. CDR1 is MNHEY, CDR2 SVGAGI, per germline. This CDR3 is 14 amino acids long. CDR3 in amino acids: CASSPGTGFYEQYF. As DNA, the CDR3 is TGTGCCAGCAGTCCCGGGACAGGCTTTTACGAGCAGTACTTC.

The genes are TRBV5-1 and TRBJ2-7; D is undetermined. CDR3 size: 12 residues. The V gene's germline CDR1 is SGHRS and CDR2 YFSETQ. Trimming removed 1 base from V and 2 bases from J, with 4 bases in between. Here the CDR3 DNA reads TGCGCCAGCAGCTTGACAACCTACGAGCAGTACTTC. Its translation: CASSLTTYEQYF. Based on the CDR3 plus reference TRBV5-1 and TRBJ2-7, the full variable domain is KAGVTQTPRYLIKTRGQQVTLSCSPISGHRSVSWYQQTPGQGLQFLFEYFSETQRNKGNFPGRFSGRQFSNSRSEMNVSTLELGDSALYLCASSLTTYEQYFGPGTRLTVT.

The gene calls are TRBV6-5 and TRBJ1-2; 10 bases fit TRBD1. The CDR3 covers 13 residues. V was clipped by 6 bases and J by 6 bases; unmatched bases: 4. CDR1 is MNHEY and CDR2 is SVGAGI in the germline V gene. The CDR3 region is CASSPTGGDGYTF. The CDR3, as DNA: TGTGCCAGCAGCCCGACAGGGGGCGATGGCTACACCTTC.

This chain joins TRBV28 and TRBJ2-5; no reliable D call. Trimming took 5 bases from V and 2 from J, leaving 12 bases between them. Germline V gene sequence: CDR1 MDHEN, CDR2 SYDVKM. The CDR3 is 14 amino acids. CDR3 coding DNA: TGTGCCAGCAGTCTCTCGGCGAGGCAAGAGACCCAGTACTTC. Its translation: CASSLSARQETQYF. The full variable domain, completed using reference TRBV28 and TRBJ2-5, is DVKVTQSSRYLVKRTGEKVFLECVQDMDHENMFWYRQDPGLGLRLIYFSYDVKMKEKGDIPEGYSVSREKKERFSLILESASTNQTSMYLCASSLSARQETQYFGPGTRLLVL.

V usage is TRBV21-1 and J usage is TRBJ1-1; the table names TRBD1, a call not compared with the DNA. TRBV21-1 is tagged as a pseudogene. The CDR3 runs to 15 residues. The CDR3 here is CASSKRTGKNTEAFF. CDR3 sequence (DNA): TGTGCCAGCAGCAAAAGGACAGGGAAGAACACTGAAGCTTTCTTT.

The rearrangement links TRBV7-9 to TRBJ2-7; 7 bases match TRBD2. CDR1 is SEHNR and CDR2 is FQNEAQ in the germline V gene (reference sequence). The CDR3 is made up of 13 amino acids. Losses at the gene ends were 5 bases for V and 2 bases for J; bases not matched to a gene: 3. The CDR3 spells CASSPGGTYEQYF. CDR3 nucleotide sequence: TGTGCCAGCAGCCCCGGGGGGACCTACGAGCAGTACTTC.

The chain recombines TRBV28 with TRBJ2-3, with 7 positions matching TRBD1. This CDR3 region has 15 residues. The germline V gene has CDR1 MDHEN and CDR2 SYDVKM. V was clipped by 2 bases and J by 3 bases; unmatched bases: 5. CDR3 coding DNA: TGTGCCAGCAGTTTAAGACAGGGTAGTACAGATACGCAGTATTTT. Translating it yields CASSLRQGSTDTQYF.